The subject of this entry is one T cell receptor beta chain. The antigen is unknown. PCR employed 60 Vbeta and 13 Jbeta primers. TCRdb's table, derived via immunoSEQ multiplex PCR, lists solely in-frame clones and lacks some. Counted here are roughly 120,000 clones, over 60% occurring once; the ten biggest clones make up roughly 12%. This record belongs to a study of cytomegalovirus exposure and HLA in healthy donors. Study in general: Unique TCRs from HLA-typed donors, 70 million to 85 million of them, were held in an early data release.

Study-level findings and limits: A later analysis linked a missense variant in DCLRE1C to the trimming of TCR beta V and J genes. Using the classifier, cytomegalovirus status was reportedly diagnosed with high specificity and sensitivity. Looking again later, the authors saw that most CMV-associated TCR beta chains seemed HLA-restricted.

The CDR3 contains 14 residues. The germline gives CDR1 MDHEN, CDR2 SYDVKM. With 6 bases clipped from V and 7 bases from J, the junction kept 7 bases outside the gene matches. The chain joins TRBV28 to TRBJ1-5; 9 bases match TRBD1. Sequenced material: PBMCs. The receptor was isolated from a woman in her forties in good health and CMV-seropositive. The DNA of the CDR3 is TGTGCCAGCAGGGGGGACAGGGTTCTCCAGCCCCAGCATTTT. It is translated as CASRGDRVLQPQHF.